This T cell receptor beta chain emerged from a study of blood T cell repertoires in COVID-19 (dated by TCRdb to between 2020 and 2021). In the study overall: Samples covering the acute and convalescent phases of COVID-19 were provided by collaborators in the United States, Italy and Spain. The prospective study material was composed of cDNA or gDNA derived from T cells, B-cell-depleted T cells, or PBMCs. The dataset comprised deeply sampled blood TCRbeta repertoires from subjects exposed to, actively infected with, or recovered from COVID-19. The repertoires were made available in a free public database intended to serve as a resource for research on the immune response to SARS-CoV-2. The samples were drawn from two sources: the first 160 participants of the ongoing ImmuneRACE study, and 1,200 or so subjects contributed by 6 global collaborators. The sample metadata nearly always contained a de-identified subject ID, COVID-19 status, age in years and sex. HLA class I and class II types, where available, came from metadata supplied by the sample provider rather than from assay-based typing.

On this clone: The specificity of this receptor is unknown. Within one base of it there is no much larger clone, and no base qualities were kept.

General conclusions and limits of the study: How much clinical and demographic metadata was included differed by source and by participant, and the metadata was provided uncurated.

The collaborating institutions used their own protocols to collect whole blood in K2EDTA tubes. Collaborator samples were shipped for TCRbeta analysis as frozen whole blood, isolated PBMCs, or DNA extracted from either sample type. TCRbeta CDR3 regions were amplified from genomic DNA using the immunoSEQ Assay, a bias-controlled multiplex PCR. The paper's processing steps were these. The number of nucleated cells in each sample was estimated by amplification of reference gene primers within the assay. To quantify the absolute abundance of each unique TCRbeta CDR3 rearrangement, sequence reads were collapsed and filtered. Productive Simpson clonality was computed per sample as the square root of Simpson's diversity index over productive rearrangements. TCRdb stores this immuneACCESS table with in-frame sequences only. Part of the clones is absent; in the studies checked, under half of the shortfall reflects unresolved V genes, and no reason is known for the rest. V, J and clone size reflect that table, while D and trimming were determined from the DNA. Here the sample has about 190,000 clones; around three quarters occur a single time. Clones ranked in the top ten supply 17% of the sample.

The specimen sequenced was peripheral blood. The source of this sequence is a man aged 60 to 69 with active or convalescent COVID-19.

The CDR3 corresponds to CASSFEPYWEQYF. The base sequence is TGTGCCAGCAGCTTCGAACCCTACTGGGAGCAGTACTTC. The chain couples TRBV7-9 to TRBJ2-7, with the D gene call left open. The trim is 3 bases for V and 7 bases for J, with a gap of 13 bases between the germline ends. CDR1 and CDR2 are drawn from the germline V gene (reference sequence): SEHNR, FQNEAQ. Inclusive of the bounding cysteine and phenylalanine, the CDR3 is 13 residues long. Left in the record is the CDR3 DNA by itself, 39 bases read in frame from the first base. Reference TRBV7-9 and TRBJ2-7 genes cover what lies past the CDR3, so the full variable domain is DTGVSQNPRHKITKRGQNVTFRCDPISEHNRLYWYRQTLGQGPEFLTYFQNEAQLEKSRLLSDRFSAERPKGSFSTLEIQRTEQGDSAMYLCASSFEPYWEQYFGPGTRLTVT.